This T cell receptor beta chain appears in the sequencing data of a study of blood T cell repertoires in COVID-19. The data were produced by immunoSEQ multiplex PCR, yet TCRdb's version contains in-frame clones alone and is incomplete. The data hold around 40,000 clones, with approximately 84% observed a single time. This clone was counted between two and nine times. This CDR3 has 14 residues. CDR1 and CDR2 from the germline V gene are SGHAT and FQDESV (reference sequence). J gave up 5 bases and V 3 bases, and 7 bases lay outside the gene matches. The receptor was derived from a human donor in a cohort sampled during active COVID-19. The V and J genes are TRBV11-1 and TRBJ2-7, with TRBD1 identical over 7 bases. The sample comprised peripheral blood. Here the CDR3 DNA reads TGTGCCAGCAGCTTGGTTACAGGGGCGGACGAGCAGTACTTC. Translated, it gives CASSLVTGADEQYF.